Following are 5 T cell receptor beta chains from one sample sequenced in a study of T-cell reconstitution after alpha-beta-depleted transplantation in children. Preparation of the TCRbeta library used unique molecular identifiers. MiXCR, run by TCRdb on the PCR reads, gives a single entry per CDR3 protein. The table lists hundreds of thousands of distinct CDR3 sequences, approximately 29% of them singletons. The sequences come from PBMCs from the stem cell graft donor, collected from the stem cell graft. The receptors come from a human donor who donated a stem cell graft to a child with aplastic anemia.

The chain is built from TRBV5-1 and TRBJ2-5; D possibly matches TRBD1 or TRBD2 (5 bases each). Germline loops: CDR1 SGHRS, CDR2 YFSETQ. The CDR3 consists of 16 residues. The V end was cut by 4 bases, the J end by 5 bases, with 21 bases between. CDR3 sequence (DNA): TGCGCCAGCAGCCCGGGGCCTACCTCTAATGCGGAGACCCAGTACTTC. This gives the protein CASSPGPTSNAETQYF.

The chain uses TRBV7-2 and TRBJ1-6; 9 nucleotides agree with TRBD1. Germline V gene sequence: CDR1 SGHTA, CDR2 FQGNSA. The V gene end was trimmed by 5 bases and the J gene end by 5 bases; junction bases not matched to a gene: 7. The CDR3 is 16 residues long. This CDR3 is CASSRTGVNHNSPLHF. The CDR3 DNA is TGTGCCAGCAGCAGGACAGGGGTTAACCATAATTCACCCCTCCACTTT.

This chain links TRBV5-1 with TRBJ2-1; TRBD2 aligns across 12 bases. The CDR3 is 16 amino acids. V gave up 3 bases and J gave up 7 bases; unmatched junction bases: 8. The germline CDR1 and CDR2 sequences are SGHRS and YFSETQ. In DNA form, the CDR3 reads TGCGCCAGCAGCTGGTCCCTAGCGGGAGGGAAGAATGAGCAGTTCTTC. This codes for CASSWSLAGGKNEQFF.

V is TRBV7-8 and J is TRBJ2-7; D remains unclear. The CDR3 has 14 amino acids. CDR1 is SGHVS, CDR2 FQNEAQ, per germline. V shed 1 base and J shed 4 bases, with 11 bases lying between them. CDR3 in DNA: TGTGCCAGCAGCTTAGGCGCCAGGTCGTACGAGCAGTACTTC. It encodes CASSLGARSYEQYF.

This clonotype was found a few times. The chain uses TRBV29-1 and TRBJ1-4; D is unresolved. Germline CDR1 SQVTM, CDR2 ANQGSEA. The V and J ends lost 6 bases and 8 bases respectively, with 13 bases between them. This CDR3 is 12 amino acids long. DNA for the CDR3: TGCAGCGTCGCGCCAGGTGGGGAAAAACTGTTTTTT. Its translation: CSVAPGGEKLFF. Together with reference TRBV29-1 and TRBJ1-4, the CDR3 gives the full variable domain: SAVISQKPSRDICQRGTSLTIQCQVDSQVTMMFWYRQQPGQSLTLIATANQGSEATYESGFVIDKFPISRPNLTFSTLTVSNMSPEDSSIYLCSVAPGGEKLFFGSGTQLSVL.